The present T cell receptor (beta chain) was sequenced within a study of early T cells in non-severe SARS-CoV-2 infection. At the level of the study: Unpaired chains resulted from sequencing bulk RNA of unsorted whole blood.

With 7 bases removed from V and 5 bases from J, the gap between germline ends came to 16 bases. This CDR3 has 14 amino acids. This clonotype was picked up many times. Its matching antigen is unknown. Study-wide results and limits: Database matching using VDJdb favored anti-spike CD8 responses, with private and CD4 specificities left missing.

Individual cDNA molecules were tagged with unique molecular identifiers. TCRdb re-derived calls from the 5' RACE reads in MiXCR, one entry per CDR3 protein. The profile shows around 39,000 distinct CDR3 sequences, approximately 8% of them singletons. The receptor comes from an adult who was a healthcare worker with PCR-confirmed SARS-CoV-2 infection or an uninfected control (not recorded which). The V call is TRBV12-3 or TRBV12-4, the J call TRBJ2-3, with a possible D match to TRBD2 (6 bases). Here the sequenced sample was whole blood, taken at baseline. CDR3 DNA: TGTGCCAGCAACAGACTAGTTGGCAAAGATACGCAGTATTTT. Translated, it gives CASNRLVGKDTQYF.